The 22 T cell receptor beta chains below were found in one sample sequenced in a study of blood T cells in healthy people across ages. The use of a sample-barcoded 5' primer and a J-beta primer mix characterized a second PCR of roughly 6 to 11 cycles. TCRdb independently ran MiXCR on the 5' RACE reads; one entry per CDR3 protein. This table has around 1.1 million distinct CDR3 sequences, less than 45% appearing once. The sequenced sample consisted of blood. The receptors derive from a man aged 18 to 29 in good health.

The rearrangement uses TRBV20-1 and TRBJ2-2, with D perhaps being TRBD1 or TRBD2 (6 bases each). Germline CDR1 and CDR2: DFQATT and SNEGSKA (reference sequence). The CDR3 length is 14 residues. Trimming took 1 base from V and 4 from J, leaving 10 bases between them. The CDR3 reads CSARVGGGTGELFF. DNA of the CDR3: TGCAGTGCTAGAGTGGGGGGCGGCACCGGGGAGCTGTTTTTT.

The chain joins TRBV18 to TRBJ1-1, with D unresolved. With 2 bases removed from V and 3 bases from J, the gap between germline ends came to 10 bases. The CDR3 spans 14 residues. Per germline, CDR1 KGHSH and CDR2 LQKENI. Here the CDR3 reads CASSPESQHTEAFF. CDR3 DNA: TGTGCCAGCTCACCAGAGTCGCAGCACACTGAAGCTTTCTTT.

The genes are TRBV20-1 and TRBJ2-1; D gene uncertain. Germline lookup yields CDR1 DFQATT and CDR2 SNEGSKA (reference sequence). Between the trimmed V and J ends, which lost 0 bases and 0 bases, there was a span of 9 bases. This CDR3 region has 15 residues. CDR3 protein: CSARDFRSSYNEQFF. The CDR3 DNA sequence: TGCAGTGCTAGAGATTTCAGGAGCTCCTACAATGAGCAGTTCTTC.

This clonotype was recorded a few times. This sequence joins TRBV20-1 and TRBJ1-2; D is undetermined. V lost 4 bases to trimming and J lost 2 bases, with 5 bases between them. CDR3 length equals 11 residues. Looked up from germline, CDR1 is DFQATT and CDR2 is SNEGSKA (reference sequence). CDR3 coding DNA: TGCAGTGCTATAGGAAACTATGGCTACACCTTC. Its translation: CSAIGNYGYTF.

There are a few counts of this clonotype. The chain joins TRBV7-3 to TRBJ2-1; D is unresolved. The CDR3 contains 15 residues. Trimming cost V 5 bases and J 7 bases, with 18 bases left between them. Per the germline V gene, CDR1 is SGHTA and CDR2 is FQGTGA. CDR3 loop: CASSPARGSRNEQFF. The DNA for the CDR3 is TGTGCCAGCAGCCCTGCCCGAGGATCTCGAAATGAGCAGTTCTTC.

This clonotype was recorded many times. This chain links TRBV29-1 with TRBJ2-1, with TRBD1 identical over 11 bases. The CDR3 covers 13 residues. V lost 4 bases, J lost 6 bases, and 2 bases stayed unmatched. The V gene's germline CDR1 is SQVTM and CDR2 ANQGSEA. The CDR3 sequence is CSVGGTGGNEQFF. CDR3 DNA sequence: TGCAGCGTTGGAGGGACAGGGGGCAATGAGCAGTTCTTC.

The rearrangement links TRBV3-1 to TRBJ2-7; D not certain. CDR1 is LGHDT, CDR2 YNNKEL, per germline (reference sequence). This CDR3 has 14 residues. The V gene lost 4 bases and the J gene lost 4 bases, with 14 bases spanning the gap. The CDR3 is CASSPSPGGYEQYF. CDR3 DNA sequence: TGTGCCAGCAGCCCCAGTCCGGGCGGTTACGAGCAGTACTTC.

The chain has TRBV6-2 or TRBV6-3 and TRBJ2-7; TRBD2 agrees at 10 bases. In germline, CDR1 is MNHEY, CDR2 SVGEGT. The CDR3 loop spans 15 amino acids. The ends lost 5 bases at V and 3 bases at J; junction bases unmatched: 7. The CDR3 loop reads CASSKRLAGLYEQYF. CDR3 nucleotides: TGTGCCAGCAGTAAGAGACTAGCGGGCCTCTACGAGCAGTACTTC.

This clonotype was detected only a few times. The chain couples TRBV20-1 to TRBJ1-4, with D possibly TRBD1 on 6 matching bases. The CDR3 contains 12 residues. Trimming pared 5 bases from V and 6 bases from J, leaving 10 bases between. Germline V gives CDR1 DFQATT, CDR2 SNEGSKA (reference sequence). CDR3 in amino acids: CSASPGDEKLFF. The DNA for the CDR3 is TGCAGTGCTTCACCAGGGGATGAAAAACTGTTTTTT.

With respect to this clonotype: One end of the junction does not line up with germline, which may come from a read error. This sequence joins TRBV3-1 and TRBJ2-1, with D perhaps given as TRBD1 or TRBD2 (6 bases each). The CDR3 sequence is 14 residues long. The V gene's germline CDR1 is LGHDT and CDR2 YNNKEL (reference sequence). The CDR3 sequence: CPSSQKRGRNEQFF. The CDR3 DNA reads TGTCCCAGCAGCCAAAAACGGGGGCGTAATGAGCAGTTCTTC.

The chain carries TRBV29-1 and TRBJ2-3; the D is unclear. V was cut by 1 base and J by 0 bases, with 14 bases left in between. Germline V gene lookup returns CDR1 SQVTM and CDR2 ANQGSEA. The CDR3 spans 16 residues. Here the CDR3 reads CSVEGEVAGSTDTQYF. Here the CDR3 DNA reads TGCAGCGTTGAAGGGGAAGTAGCAGGCAGCACAGATACGCAGTATTTT.

CDR3 DNA sequence: TGTGCCAGCAGCCACGGACAGGGGGCGAACACTGAAGCTTTCTTT. Its translation: CASSHGQGANTEAFF. V and J are TRBV4-2 and TRBJ1-1; 11 positions match TRBD1. This CDR3 spans 15 amino acids. Germline CDR1 reads LGHNA; CDR2 reads YNFKEQ. Losses at the gene ends were 3 bases for V and 1 base for J; bases not matched to a gene: 1.

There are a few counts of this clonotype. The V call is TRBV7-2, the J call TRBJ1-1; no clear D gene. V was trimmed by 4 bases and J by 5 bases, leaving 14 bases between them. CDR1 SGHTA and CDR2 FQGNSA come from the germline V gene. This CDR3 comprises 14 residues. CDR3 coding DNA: TGTGCCAGCAGCTCCACCCTACAGAGGACTGAAGCTTTCTTT. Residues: CASSSTLQRTEAFF. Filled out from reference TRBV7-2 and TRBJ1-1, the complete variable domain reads GAGVSQSPSNKVTEKGKDVELRCDPISGHTALYWYRQSLGQGLEFLIYFQGNSAPDKSGLPSDRFSAERTGGSVSTLTIQRTQQEDSAVYLCASSSTLQRTEAFFGQGTRLTVV.

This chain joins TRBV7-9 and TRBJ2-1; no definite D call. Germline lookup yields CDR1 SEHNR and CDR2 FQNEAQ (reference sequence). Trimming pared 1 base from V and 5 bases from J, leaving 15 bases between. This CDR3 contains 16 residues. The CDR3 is CASSLVPSPRHNEQFF. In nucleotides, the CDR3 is TGTGCCAGCAGCTTAGTTCCCTCGCCCCGACACAATGAGCAGTTCTTC.

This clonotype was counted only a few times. CDR3 in DNA: TGTGCCAGCAGCCAAGTTACTAATACGCAGTATTTT. Translation gives CASSQVTNTQYF. The chain combines TRBV14 with TRBJ2-3; D unresolved. V gave up 1 base and J gave up 7 bases, with 6 bases separating them. The germline V gene has CDR1 SGHDN and CDR2 FVKESK. The CDR3 is 12 residues long.

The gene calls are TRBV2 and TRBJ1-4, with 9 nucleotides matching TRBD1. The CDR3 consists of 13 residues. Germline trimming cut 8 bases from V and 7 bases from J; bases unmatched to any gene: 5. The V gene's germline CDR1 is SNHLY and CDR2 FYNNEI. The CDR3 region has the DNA TGTGCCAGCGGACAGGGGCTGAGTGAAAAACTGTTTTTT. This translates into CASGQGLSEKLFF.

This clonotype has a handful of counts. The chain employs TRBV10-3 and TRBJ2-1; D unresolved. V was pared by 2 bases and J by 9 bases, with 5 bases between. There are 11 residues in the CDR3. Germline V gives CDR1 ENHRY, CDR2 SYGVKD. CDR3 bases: TGTGCCATCAGTGAGGGGGTTGAGCAGTTCTTC. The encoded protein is CAISEGVEQFF.

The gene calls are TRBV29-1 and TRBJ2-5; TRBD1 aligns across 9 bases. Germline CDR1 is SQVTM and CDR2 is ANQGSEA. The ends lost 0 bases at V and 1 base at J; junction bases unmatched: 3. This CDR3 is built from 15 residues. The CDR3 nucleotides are TGCAGCGTTGAAGATCCGGGACAGGGCCAAGAGACCCAGTACTTC. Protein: CSVEDPGQGQETQYF.

CDR3 in DNA: TGTGCCATCAGTGATTCAGGGTTAAATCAGCCCCAGCATTTT. It yields the protein CAISDSGLNQPQHF. V and J are TRBV10-3 and TRBJ1-5, with D maybe TRBD1 (5 bases). The V end lost 3 bases, the J end lost 4 bases, and 10 bases lay between the germline ends. Germline V CDR1 and CDR2: ENHRY, SYGVKD. This CDR3 comprises 14 residues.

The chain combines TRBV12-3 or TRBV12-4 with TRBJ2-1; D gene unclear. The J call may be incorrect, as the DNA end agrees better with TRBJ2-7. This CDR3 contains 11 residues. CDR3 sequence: CASRNYNEQYF. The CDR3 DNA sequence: TGTGCCAGCCGGAACTACAATGAGCAGTACTTC.

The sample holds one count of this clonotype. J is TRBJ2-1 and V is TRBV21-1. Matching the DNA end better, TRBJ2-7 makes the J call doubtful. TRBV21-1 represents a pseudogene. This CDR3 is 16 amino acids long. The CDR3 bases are TGTGCCAGCAGCATCGGGGTACCTACGCCGCACTACGAGCAGTACTTC. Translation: CASSIGVPTPHYEQYF.

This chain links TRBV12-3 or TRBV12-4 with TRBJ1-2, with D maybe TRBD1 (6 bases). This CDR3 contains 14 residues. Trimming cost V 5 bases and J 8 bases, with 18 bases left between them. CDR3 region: CASSHITGPGGYTF. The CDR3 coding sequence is TGTGCCAGCAGTCACATAACAGGGCCTGGAGGCTACACCTTC.